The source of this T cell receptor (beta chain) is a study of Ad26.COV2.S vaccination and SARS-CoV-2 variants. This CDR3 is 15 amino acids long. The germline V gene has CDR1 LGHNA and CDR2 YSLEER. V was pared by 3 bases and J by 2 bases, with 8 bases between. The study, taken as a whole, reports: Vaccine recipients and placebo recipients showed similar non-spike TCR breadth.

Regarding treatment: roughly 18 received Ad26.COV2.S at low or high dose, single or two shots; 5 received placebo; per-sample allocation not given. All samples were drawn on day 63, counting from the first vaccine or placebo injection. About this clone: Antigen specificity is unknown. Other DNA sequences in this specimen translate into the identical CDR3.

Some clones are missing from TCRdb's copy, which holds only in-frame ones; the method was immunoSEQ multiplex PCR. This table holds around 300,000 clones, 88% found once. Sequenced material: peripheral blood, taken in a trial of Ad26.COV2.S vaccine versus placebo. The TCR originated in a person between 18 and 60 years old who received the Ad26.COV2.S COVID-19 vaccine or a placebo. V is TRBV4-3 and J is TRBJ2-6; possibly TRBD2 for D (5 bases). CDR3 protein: CASSQTGAGANVLTF. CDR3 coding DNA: TGCGCCAGCAGCCAGACCGGGGCTGGGGCCAACGTCCTGACTTTC.